Following are 20 T cell receptor beta chains from one sample sequenced in a study of blood T cell repertoires in COVID-19. The repertoire was sequenced with immunoSEQ multiplex PCR; TCRdb's copy has only in-frame clones and lacks some. The table records about 250,000 clones, roughly 80% of them present only once. Material for sequencing was PBMCs or T cells enriched from blood (not recorded which). These receptors were collected from a man in his forties who had been exposed to COVID-19.

This clone has more than one count but fewer than ten. The genes are TRBV11-3 and TRBJ1-1; the match to TRBD1 covers 7 bases. V was clipped by 1 base and J by 1 base; unmatched bases: 3. This CDR3 comprises 15 residues. Per the germline V gene, CDR1 is SGHNT and CDR2 is YENEEA. CDR3 nucleotides: TGTGCCAGCAGCTTAGGAAGGGGGCAGAACACTGAAGCTTTCTTT. This translates into CASSLGRGQNTEAFF.

This clone was seen only a few times. V gene TRBV20-1 combines with J gene TRBJ2-7; D remains ambiguous. CDR1 and CDR2 from the germline V gene are DFQATT and SNEGSKA (reference sequence). V lost 3 bases, J lost 2 bases, and 14 bases lay in between. The CDR3 totals 14 residues. The CDR3 loop reads CSASFPRLAYEQYF. In DNA form, the CDR3 reads TGCAGTGCTAGTTTTCCTAGATTGGCCTACGAGCAGTACTTC.

The chain recombines TRBV7-9 with TRBJ1-3, with TRBD1 as a possible D gene (6 bases). The CDR3 extends over 13 amino acids. CDR1 and CDR2 (germline): SEHNR, FQNEAQ (reference sequence). V lost 6 bases and J 7 bases, leaving 13 bases between the germline ends. The CDR3 loop is CASRSTGINTIYF. The DNA for the CDR3 is TGTGCCAGCAGATCTACAGGGATCAACACCATATATTTT.

The chain combines TRBV7-3 with TRBJ2-7; 11 bases are a match to TRBD2. CDR3 length: 15 amino acids. Trimming took 1 base from V and 6 from J; bases not matched to a gene: 5. Germline loops: CDR1 SGHTA, CDR2 FQGTGA. CDR3 sequence: CASSLRLAGFGEQYF. The CDR3 DNA sequence: TGTGCCAGCAGCTTAAGACTAGCGGGATTTGGCGAGCAGTACTTC.

V is TRBV15 and J is TRBJ1-2, with 8 bases matching TRBD1. This CDR3 comprises 15 residues. Germline trimming cut 2 bases from V and 5 bases from J; bases unmatched to any gene: 7. CDR1 and CDR2 (germline): LNHNV, YYDKDF (reference sequence). The CDR3 bases are TGTGCCACCAGCAGACAGGACAGGGATAGGTATGGCTACACCTTC. Protein product: CATSRQDRDRYGYTF.

DNA of the CDR3: TGTGCCAGCAGTTTTTCTAGCAGTGAGCAGTTCTTC. Translation gives CASSFSSSEQFF. J is TRBJ2-1 and V is TRBV12-3 or TRBV12-4; D perhaps matches TRBD2 (5 bases). V was cut by 3 bases and J by 9 bases, with 9 bases left in between. The CDR3 has 12 amino acids.

The sample holds one count of this clone. V usage is TRBV25-1 and J usage is TRBJ1-4, with TRBD1 as a possible D gene (6 bases). The CDR3 extends over 17 amino acids. V lost 2 bases, J lost 8 bases, and 21 bases lay in between. Germline V CDR1 and CDR2: MGHDK, SYGVNS. CDR3 DNA: TGTGCCAGCAGTGAACCCCCGTGGCAACCCAGGGGCGAAAAACTGTTTTTT. It yields the protein CASSEPPWQPRGEKLFF.

The V and J genes are TRBV10-1 and TRBJ2-1; TRBD1 aligns across 12 bases. The CDR3 consists of 17 residues. Germline CDR1 WNHNN, CDR2 SYGVQD (reference sequence). V lost 0 bases and J lost 10; bases outside the gene matches: 10. CDR3 coding DNA: TGCGCCAGCAGTGAGTCGACTCCGGGACAGGGGGCATCGGAGCAGTTCTTC. It is translated as CASSESTPGQGASEQFF.

V usage is TRBV19 and J usage is TRBJ1-5, with 7 bases fitting TRBD1. CDR1 LNHDA and CDR2 SQIVND come from the germline V gene (reference sequence). The CDR3 runs 15 residues. The J segment lost 0 bases and the V segment lost 5 bases, leaving 4 bases of the junction unmatched. In DNA form, the CDR3 reads TGTGCCAGTAGTCCAGGGACAGATAGCAATCAGCCCCAGCATTTT. This translates into CASSPGTDSNQPQHF.

The rearrangement joins TRBV5-6 to TRBJ2-2; D is unclear. The V gene lost 2 bases and the J gene lost 3 bases, with 11 bases spanning the gap. CDR1 and CDR2 from the germline V gene are SGHDT and YYEEEE. The CDR3 totals 15 residues. CDR3 amino acids: CASSFISSDTGELFF. CDR3 DNA: TGTGCCAGCAGCTTTATTAGCAGTGACACCGGGGAGCTGTTTTTT.

CDR3 amino acids: CASSSGGGYGYTF. DNA of the CDR3: TGTGCCAGCTCCTCCGGTGGGGGGTATGGCTACACCTTC. The V call is TRBV5-6, the J call TRBJ1-2; tentative D call: TRBD1 (5 bases). Germline-derived CDR1 and CDR2 are SGHDT and YYEEEE. CDR3 length: 13 amino acids. Trimming left V 7 bases short and J 5 bases short, with 15 bases between.

The chain links TRBV7-3 to TRBJ2-2, with D unresolved. This CDR3 has 13 amino acids. Trimming stripped 3 bases from V and 6 bases from J, with 8 bases between. Germline V gives CDR1 SGHTA, CDR2 FQGTGA. The CDR3 DNA sequence: TGTGCCAGCAGCTTGTTAGAGGCCGGGGAGCTGTTTTTT. This sequence encodes CASSLLEAGELFF.

This chain connects TRBV10-2 to TRBJ2-1; 14 bases fit TRBD2. Germline CDR1 and CDR2: WSHSY and SAAADI. The ends lost 6 bases at V and 2 bases at J; junction bases unmatched: 12. The CDR3 is 19 amino acids. In DNA form, the CDR3 reads TGCGCCAGCAGACAATCGACTAGCGGGAGGGCCTTTGCCTACAATGAGCAGTTCTTC. As protein: CASRQSTSGRAFAYNEQFF.

The chain recombines TRBV24-1 with TRBJ2-5, with D maybe TRBD2 (7 bases). Between the trimmed V and J ends, which lost 7 bases and 4 bases, there was a span of 15 bases. In germline, CDR1 is KGHDR, CDR2 SFDVKD. The length of the CDR3 is 14 residues. CDR3 amino acids: CATSGGRGRETQYF. CDR3 bases: TGTGCCACCAGCGGAGGGAGGGGGAGAGAGACCCAGTACTTC.

This sequence joins TRBV18 and TRBJ2-2, with 9 bases matching TRBD1. The CDR3 has 16 residues. Looked up from germline, CDR1 is KGHSH and CDR2 is LQKENI. V gave up 1 base and J gave up 1 base; unmatched junction bases: 1. The CDR3 sequence is CASSPRTGENTGELFF. The CDR3 nucleotides read TGTGCCAGCTCACCACGGACAGGGGAGAACACCGGGGAGCTGTTTTTT.

The chain links TRBV7-9 to TRBJ2-7; 13 bases map to TRBD2. The CDR3 consists of 19 residues. Per germline, CDR1 SEHNR and CDR2 FQNEAQ (reference sequence). After removal of 7 bases from V and 7 bases from J, the junction contained 22 bases not matched to a gene. CDR3 protein: CASTPMRRLAGGLKWEQYF. CDR3 DNA sequence: TGTGCCAGCACCCCCATGAGGAGACTAGCGGGAGGCCTCAAGTGGGAGCAGTACTTC.

The chain links TRBV6-5 to TRBJ1-4; D may be TRBD1 (5 bases). The ends were cut back, 7 bases at V and 14 bases at J, with 17 bases in the middle. The V gene's germline CDR1 is MNHEY and CDR2 SVGAGI. The CDR3 spans 12 residues. Here the CDR3 DNA reads TGTGCCAGCACACAGGACGTGGGTCTCCTGTTTTTT. This gives the protein CASTQDVGLLFF.

The gene calls are TRBV28 and TRBJ2-7; D not certain. The CDR3 is made up of 12 amino acids. Trimming stripped 4 bases from V and 0 bases from J, with 4 bases between. Germline V gene lookup returns CDR1 MDHEN and CDR2 SYDVKM. CDR3 in DNA: TGTGCCAGCAGTTCCTACTCCTACGAGCAGTACTTC. This sequence encodes CASSSYSYEQYF.

V and J are TRBV5-1 and TRBJ2-5; the D gene is possibly TRBD1 (6 bases). The V gene lost 3 bases and the J gene lost 4 bases, with 16 bases spanning the gap. Germline CDR1 SGHRS, CDR2 YFSETQ. The CDR3 extends over 15 amino acids. As DNA, the CDR3 is TGCGCCAGCAGCTCGTTACAGGGACGGGGAGAGACCCAGTACTTC. Residues: CASSSLQGRGETQYF.

The rearrangement uses TRBV29-1 and TRBJ1-2, with a tentative D call TRBD1 (5 bases). Germline assignment: CDR1 SQVTM and CDR2 ANQGSEA. V was clipped by 6 bases and J by 6 bases, with 11 bases between them. The CDR3 length is 11 residues. CDR3 loop: CSVWGDHGYTF. The CDR3 DNA reads as TGCAGCGTGTGGGGCGACCATGGCTACACCTTC.